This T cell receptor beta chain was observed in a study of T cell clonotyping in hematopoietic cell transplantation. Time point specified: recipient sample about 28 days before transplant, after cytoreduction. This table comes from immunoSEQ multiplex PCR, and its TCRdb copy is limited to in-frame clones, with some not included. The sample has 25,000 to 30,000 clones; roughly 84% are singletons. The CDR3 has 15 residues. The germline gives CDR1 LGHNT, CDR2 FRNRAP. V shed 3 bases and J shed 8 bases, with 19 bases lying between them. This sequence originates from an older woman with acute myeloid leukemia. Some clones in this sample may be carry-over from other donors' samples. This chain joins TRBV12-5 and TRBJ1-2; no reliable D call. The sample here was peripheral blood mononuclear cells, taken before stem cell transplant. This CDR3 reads CASGLGQTPTYGYTF. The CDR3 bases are TGTGCTAGTGGTTTAGGGCAGACCCCCACCTACGGCTACACCTTC.